These 20 T cell receptor beta chains were all obtained from the same sample, sequenced in a study of blood T cells in healthy people across ages. Combining a sample-barcoded 5' primer with a J-beta primer mix, a second PCR ran for about 6 to 12 cycles. MiXCR, run by TCRdb on the 5' RACE reads, gives a single entry per CDR3 protein. The profile shows around 940,000 distinct CDR3 sequences, roughly 51% of them singletons. Sequenced sample: blood. These receptors originate from a woman aged 60-70 years in good health.

The rearrangement uses TRBV21-1 and TRBJ2-7; the DNA was not compared with TRBD1, the D call given in the table. TRBV21-1 is a pseudogene locus. The CDR3 sequence is 14 residues long. The CDR3 DNA follows: TGTGCCAGCAGCAATCGGACAGGTCCCTACGAGCAGTACTTC. Translating it yields CASSNRTGPYEQYF.

This clonotype was seen a few times. The chain employs TRBV6-5 and TRBJ2-7; TRBD2 is a possible D gene (5 bases). Germline-derived CDR1 and CDR2 are MNHEY and SVGAGI. This CDR3 is 16 amino acids long. Deletions cut 4 bases from V and 7 bases from J, with 23 bases between. This chain's CDR3 is CASSLIFGMGSGEQYF. CDR3 nucleotide sequence: TGTGCCAGCAGTTTAATTTTCGGGATGGGCTCGGGGGAGCAGTACTTC.

The chain joins TRBV7-9 to TRBJ2-7; the D gene is possibly TRBD2 (5 bases). The DNA matches TRBJ2-5 better at its end, which makes the J call doubtful. Germline V gene sequence: CDR1 SEHNR, CDR2 FQNEAQ (reference sequence). This CDR3 spans 13 amino acids. The CDR3, as DNA: TGTGCCAGCAGCTCCCAAATCGGGAAGACCCAGTACTTC. Residues: CASSSQIGKTQYF.

This clonotype has a handful of counts. This chain joins TRBV12-3 or TRBV12-4 and TRBJ1-4; D is ambiguous. Trimming took 1 base from V and 4 from J, leaving 7 bases between them. The CDR3 spans 14 residues. The CDR3 spells CASSLGGSNEKLFF. Here the CDR3 DNA reads TGTGCCAGCAGTTTAGGTGGGAGTAATGAAAAACTGTTTTTT.

The CDR3 sequence: CASVSMGNEQFF. Written as DNA, the CDR3 is TGTGCCAGCGTCTCGATGGGCAATGAGCAGTTCTTC. The V call is TRBV6-6, the J call TRBJ2-1; no clear D gene. The CDR3 totals 12 residues. Germline values: CDR1 MNHNY, CDR2 SVGAGI (reference sequence). Trimming took 8 bases from V and 6 from J, leaving 11 bases between them.

The chain combines TRBV4-1 with TRBJ2-3, with TRBD2 matching over 14 bases. V gave up 2 bases and J gave up 1 base; unmatched junction bases: 14. Germline V gives CDR1 MGHRA, CDR2 YSYEKL. The length of the CDR3 is 21 residues. CDR3: CASSQKGGLAGVLYGTDTQYF. The CDR3 region has the DNA TGCGCCAGCAGCCAAAAGGGGGGACTAGCGGGAGTTCTTTACGGCACAGATACGCAGTATTTT.

The sample holds many counts of this clonotype. V is TRBV4-2 and J is TRBJ2-3; D unresolved. Trimming cost V 3 bases and J 1 base, with 8 bases left between them. Germline V lookup: CDR1 LGHNA, CDR2 YNFKEQ. The CDR3 length is 14 residues. CDR3 sequence reads: CASSHRLGTDTQYF. As DNA, the CDR3 is TGTGCCAGCAGCCATCGGTTGGGCACAGATACGCAGTATTTT.

The chain couples TRBV5-5 to TRBJ2-6, with 10 bases identical to TRBD1. The CDR3 sequence is 17 residues long. Germline V lookup: CDR1 SGHKS, CDR2 YYEKEE (reference sequence). V lost 2 bases, J lost 2 bases, and 4 bases stayed unmatched. As DNA, the CDR3 is TGTGCCAGCAGCTTAACCGGGACAGGGGCTGGGGCCAACGTCCTGACTTTC. Translating it yields CASSLTGTGAGANVLTF.

There are a few counts of this clonotype. V and J are TRBV3-1 and TRBJ2-5; D gene uncertain. Germline lookup yields CDR1 LGHDT and CDR2 YNNKEL (reference sequence). The CDR3 runs 15 residues. Deletions cut 2 bases from V and 0 bases from J, with 10 bases between. The CDR3 DNA sequence: TGTGCCAGCAGCCAATTCACCACGAACCAAGAGACCCAGTACTTC. This encodes CASSQFTTNQETQYF.

This chain links TRBV15 with TRBJ2-5, with TRBD2 matching over 14 bases. From germline, CDR1 is LNHNV and CDR2 YYDKDF (reference sequence). The CDR3 has 17 amino acids. Germline trimming cut 7 bases from V and 0 bases from J; bases unmatched to any gene: 7. CDR3 DNA: TGTGCCACCACAGCAAGACTAGCGGGAGGGCACCAAGAGACCCAGTACTTC. Its translation is CATTARLAGGHQETQYF.

This chain links TRBV18 with TRBJ2-7; D remains ambiguous. CDR1 is KGHSH, CDR2 LQKENI, per germline. The CDR3 has 14 residues. Trimming cost V 0 bases and J 3 bases, with 9 bases left between them. The CDR3 reads CASSPPGCGYEQYF. DNA of the CDR3: TGTGCCAGCTCACCACCGGGTTGCGGCTACGAGCAGTACTTC.

This clonotype has a handful of counts. V is TRBV4-1 and J is TRBJ2-3, with D tentatively TRBD1 (6 bases). The V gene lost 4 bases and the J gene lost 0 bases, with 17 bases spanning the gap. This CDR3 is built from 17 residues. Germline loops: CDR1 MGHRA, CDR2 YSYEKL. CDR3 amino acids: CASSRRVGTPSTDTQYF. Written as DNA, the CDR3 is TGCGCCAGCAGCCGCAGAGTAGGGACACCTAGCACAGATACGCAGTATTTT.

The rearrangement uses TRBV29-1 and TRBJ1-4; D unresolved. The CDR3 spans 13 residues. Germline V gene data show CDR1 as SQVTM and CDR2 as ANQGSEA. V was pared by 5 bases and J by 4 bases, with 11 bases between. The CDR3 protein is CSVRPDRNEKLFF. CDR3 sequence (DNA): TGCAGCGTTCGCCCTGACCGTAATGAAAAACTGTTTTTT.

This clonotype was recorded at least ten times. CDR3 loop: CSVESTGGFLGQYF. CDR3 in DNA: TGCAGCGTTGAGAGCACAGGGGGATTTTTGGGGCAGTACTTC. This chain joins TRBV29-1 and TRBJ2-7; 8 nucleotides agree with TRBD1. Germline lookup yields CDR1 SQVTM and CDR2 ANQGSEA. This CDR3 is built from 14 residues. V shed 3 bases and J 9 bases; nucleotides not matched to a gene: 13.

Remarks on this clonotype: At one end, the junction sequence differs from germline, possibly due to a read error. The genes are TRBV20-1 and TRBJ1-1; D might be TRBD1 (5 bases). CDR1 is DFQATT, CDR2 SNEGSKA, per germline (reference sequence). This CDR3 spans 13 amino acids. The CDR3 coding sequence is TGCAGTGCTAGAGATCTCCCGGACACTGAGGCTTTCTTT. It encodes CSARDLPDTEAFF.

Only one count was recorded for this clonotype. V usage is TRBV4-1 and J usage is TRBJ1-5; D uncertain. The V and J ends lost 4 bases and 3 bases respectively, with 13 bases between them. CDR3 size: 15 residues. Germline V gene data show CDR1 as MGHRA and CDR2 as YSYEKL. The CDR3, as DNA: TGCGCCAGCAGCCGGTGGGTCACAGACAATCAGCCCCAGCATTTT. This sequence encodes CASSRWVTDNQPQHF.

The rearrangement uses TRBV7-9 and TRBJ2-3; D unresolved. The CDR3 is 15 amino acids. Germline V gene lookup returns CDR1 SEHNR and CDR2 FQNEAQ (reference sequence). Trimming left V 4 bases short and J 2 bases short, with 13 bases between. The CDR3: CASSSALTPTDTQYF. The CDR3 coding sequence is TGTGCCAGCAGCTCCGCATTAACCCCCACAGATACGCAGTATTTT.

The rearrangement uses TRBV20-1 and TRBJ2-1, with TRBD2 matching over 11 bases. V gave up 2 bases and J gave up 7 bases; unmatched junction bases: 7. In germline, CDR1 is DFQATT, CDR2 SNEGSKA (reference sequence). The CDR3 sequence is 15 residues long. CDR3 residues: CSARNSGRAENEQFF. CDR3 sequence (DNA): TGCAGTGCTAGAAATAGCGGGAGGGCCGAGAATGAGCAGTTCTTC.

The V and J genes are TRBV12-3 or TRBV12-4 and TRBJ2-6; 8 bases are shared with TRBD1. The CDR3 covers 17 residues. J was trimmed by 1 base and V by 7 bases; bases with no gene match: 9. This CDR3 is CASKKGQVPSGANVLTF. CDR3 in DNA: TGTGCCAGCAAAAAGGGACAGGTCCCATCTGGGGCCAACGTCCTGACTTTC.

The table lists this clonotype with many counts. The chain employs TRBV4-1 and TRBJ2-7; 8 nucleotides align to TRBD1. V dropped 1 base and J dropped 7; count of bases not matched to a gene: 9. Germline CDR1 MGHRA, CDR2 YSYEKL. The CDR3 runs 15 residues. The CDR3 DNA reads TGCGCCAGCAGCCAAGCCCCGGGACAGGCCTTGGAGCAGTACTTC. Protein sequence: CASSQAPGQALEQYF.